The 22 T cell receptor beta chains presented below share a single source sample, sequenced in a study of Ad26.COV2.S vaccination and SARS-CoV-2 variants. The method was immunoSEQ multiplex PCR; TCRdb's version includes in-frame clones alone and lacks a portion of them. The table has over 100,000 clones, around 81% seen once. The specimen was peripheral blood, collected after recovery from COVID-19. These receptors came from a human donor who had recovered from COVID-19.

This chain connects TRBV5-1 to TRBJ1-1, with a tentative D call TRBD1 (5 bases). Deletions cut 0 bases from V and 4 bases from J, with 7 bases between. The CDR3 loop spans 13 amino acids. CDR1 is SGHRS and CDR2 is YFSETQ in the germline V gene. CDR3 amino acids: CASSLGQSTEAFF. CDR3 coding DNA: TGCGCCAGCAGCTTGGGACAGAGCACTGAAGCTTTCTTT.

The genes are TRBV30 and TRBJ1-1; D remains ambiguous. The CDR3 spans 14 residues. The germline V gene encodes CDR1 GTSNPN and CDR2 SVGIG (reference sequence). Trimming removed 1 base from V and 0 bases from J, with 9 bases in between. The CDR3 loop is CAWSAITVNTEAFF. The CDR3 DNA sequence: TGTGCCTGGAGTGCAATCACAGTGAACACTGAAGCTTTCTTT.

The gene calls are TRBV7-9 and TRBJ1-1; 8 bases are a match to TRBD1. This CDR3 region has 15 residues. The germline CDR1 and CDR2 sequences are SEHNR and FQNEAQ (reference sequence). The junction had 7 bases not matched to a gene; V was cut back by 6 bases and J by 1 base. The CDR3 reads CASRPRGQGNTEAFF. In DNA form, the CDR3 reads TGTGCCAGCAGGCCTCGTGGACAGGGGAACACTGAAGCTTTCTTT.

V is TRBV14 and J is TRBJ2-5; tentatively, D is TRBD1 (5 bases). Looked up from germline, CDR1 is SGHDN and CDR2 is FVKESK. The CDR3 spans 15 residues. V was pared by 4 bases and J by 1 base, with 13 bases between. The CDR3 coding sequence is TGTGCCAGCAGCCCCATAGTAGGGGTCCAAGAGACCCAGTACTTC. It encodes CASSPIVGVQETQYF.

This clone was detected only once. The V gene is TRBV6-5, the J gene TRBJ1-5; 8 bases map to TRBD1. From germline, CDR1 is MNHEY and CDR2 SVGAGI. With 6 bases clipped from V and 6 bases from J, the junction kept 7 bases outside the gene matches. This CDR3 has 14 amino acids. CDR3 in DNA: TGTGCCAGCAGCACGAGACAGGGGAGTCAGCCCCAGCATTTT. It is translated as CASSTRQGSQPQHF.

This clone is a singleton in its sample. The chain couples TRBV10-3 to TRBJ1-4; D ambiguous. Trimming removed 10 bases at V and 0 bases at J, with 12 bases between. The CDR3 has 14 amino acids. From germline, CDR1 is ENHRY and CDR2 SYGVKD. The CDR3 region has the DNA TGTGCCACCTGTACAGATGCAACTAATGAAAAACTGTTTTTT. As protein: CATCTDATNEKLFF.

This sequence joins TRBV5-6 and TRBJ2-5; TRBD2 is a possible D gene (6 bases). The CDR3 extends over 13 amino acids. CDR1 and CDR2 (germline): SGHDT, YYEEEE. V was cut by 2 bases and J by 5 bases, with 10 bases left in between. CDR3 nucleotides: TGTGCCAGCAGCTTAACGGGGACTGAGACCCAGTACTTC. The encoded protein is CASSLTGTETQYF.

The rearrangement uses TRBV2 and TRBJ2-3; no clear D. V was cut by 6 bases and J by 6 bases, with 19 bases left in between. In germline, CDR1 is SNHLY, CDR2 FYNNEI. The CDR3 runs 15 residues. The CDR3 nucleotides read TGTGCCAGCAGGTGGCAAAATTGGGGTGGTGATACGCAGTATTTT. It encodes CASRWQNWGGDTQYF.

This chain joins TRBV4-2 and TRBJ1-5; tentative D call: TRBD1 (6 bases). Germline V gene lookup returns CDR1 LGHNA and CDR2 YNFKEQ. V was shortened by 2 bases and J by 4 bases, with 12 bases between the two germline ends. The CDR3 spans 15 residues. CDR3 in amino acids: CASSQITGNNQPQHF. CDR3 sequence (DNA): TGTGCCAGCAGCCAAATTACAGGGAATAATCAGCCCCAGCATTTT.

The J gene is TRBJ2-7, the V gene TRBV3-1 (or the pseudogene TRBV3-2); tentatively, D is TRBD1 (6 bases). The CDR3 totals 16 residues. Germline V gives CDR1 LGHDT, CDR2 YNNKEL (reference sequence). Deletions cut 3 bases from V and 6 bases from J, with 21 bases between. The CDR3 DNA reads TGTGCCAGCAGCCACACCCAGGGGTTAAGGAGTCGCGAGCAGTACTTC. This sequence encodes CASSHTQGLRSREQYF.

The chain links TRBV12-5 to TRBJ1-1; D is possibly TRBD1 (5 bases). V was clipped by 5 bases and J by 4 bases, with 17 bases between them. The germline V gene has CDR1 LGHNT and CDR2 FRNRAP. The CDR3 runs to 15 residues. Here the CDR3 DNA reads TGTGCTAGTGGTCTTAGACCAGGGACGAGCACTGAAGCTTTCTTT. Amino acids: CASGLRPGTSTEAFF.

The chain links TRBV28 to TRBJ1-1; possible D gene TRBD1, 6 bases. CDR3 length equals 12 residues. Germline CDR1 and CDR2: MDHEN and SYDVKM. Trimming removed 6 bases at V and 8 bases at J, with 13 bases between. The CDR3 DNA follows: TGTGCCAGCAGACCATACGGGGGCGAAGCTTTCTTT. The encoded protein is CASRPYGGEAFF.

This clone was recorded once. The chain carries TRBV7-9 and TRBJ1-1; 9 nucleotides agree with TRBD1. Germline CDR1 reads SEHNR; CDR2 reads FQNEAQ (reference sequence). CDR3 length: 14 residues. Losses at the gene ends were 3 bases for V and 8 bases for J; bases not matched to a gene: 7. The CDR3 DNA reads TGTGCCAGCAGCTTGGGACAGGGCACTTTCGAAGCTTTCTTT. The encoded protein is CASSLGQGTFEAFF.

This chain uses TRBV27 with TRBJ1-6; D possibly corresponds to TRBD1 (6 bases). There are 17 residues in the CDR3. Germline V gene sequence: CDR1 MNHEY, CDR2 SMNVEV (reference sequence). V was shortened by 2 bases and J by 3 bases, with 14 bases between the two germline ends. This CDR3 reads CASSLGQKALYNSPLHF. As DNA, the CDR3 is TGTGCCAGCAGTTTAGGACAGAAGGCTCTCTATAATTCACCCCTCCACTTT.

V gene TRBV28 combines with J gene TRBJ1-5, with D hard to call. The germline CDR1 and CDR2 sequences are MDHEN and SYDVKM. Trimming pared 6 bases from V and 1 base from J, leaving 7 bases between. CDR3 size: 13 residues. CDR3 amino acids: CASSWGSNQPQHF. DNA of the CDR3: TGTGCCAGCAGCTGGGGAAGCAATCAGCCCCAGCATTTT.

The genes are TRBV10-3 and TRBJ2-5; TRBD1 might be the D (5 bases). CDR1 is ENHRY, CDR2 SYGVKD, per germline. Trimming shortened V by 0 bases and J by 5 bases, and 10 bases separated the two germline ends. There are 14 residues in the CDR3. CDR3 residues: CAISESTGAETQYF. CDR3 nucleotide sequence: TGTGCCATCAGTGAGTCGACTGGGGCCGAGACCCAGTACTTC.

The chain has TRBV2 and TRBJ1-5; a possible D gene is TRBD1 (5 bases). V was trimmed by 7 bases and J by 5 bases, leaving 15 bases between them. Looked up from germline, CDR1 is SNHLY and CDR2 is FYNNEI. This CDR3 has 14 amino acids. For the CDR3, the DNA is TGTGCCAGCACCCCGGGGGAAGGGGATCAGCCCCAGCATTTT. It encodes CASTPGEGDQPQHF. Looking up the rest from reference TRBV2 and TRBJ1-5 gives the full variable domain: EPEVTQTPSHQVTQMGQEVILRCVPISNHLYFYWYRQILGQKVEFLVSFYNNEISEKSEIFDDQFSVERPDGSNFTLKIRSTKLEDSAMYFCASTPGEGDQPQHFGDGTRLSIL.

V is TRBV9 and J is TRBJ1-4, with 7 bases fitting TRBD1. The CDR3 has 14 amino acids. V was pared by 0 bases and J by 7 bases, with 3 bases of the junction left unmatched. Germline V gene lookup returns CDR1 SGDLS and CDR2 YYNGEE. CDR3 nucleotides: TGTGCCAGCAGCGTAGGGCAGGGGGGTGAAAAACTGTTTTTT. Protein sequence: CASSVGQGGEKLFF.

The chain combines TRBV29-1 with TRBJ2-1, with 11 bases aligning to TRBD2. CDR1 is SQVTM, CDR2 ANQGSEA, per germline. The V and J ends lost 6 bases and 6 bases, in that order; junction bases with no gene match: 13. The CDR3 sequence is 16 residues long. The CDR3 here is CSVWDSTSGVLNEQFF. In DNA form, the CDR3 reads TGCAGCGTGTGGGACTCGACTAGCGGGGTCCTCAATGAGCAGTTCTTC.

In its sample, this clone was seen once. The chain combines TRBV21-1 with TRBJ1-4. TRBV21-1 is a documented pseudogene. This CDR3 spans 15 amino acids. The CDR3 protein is CASSAGGGSNEKLFF. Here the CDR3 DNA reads TGTGCCAGCAGCGCCGGGGGGGGATCTAATGAAAAACTGTTTTTT.

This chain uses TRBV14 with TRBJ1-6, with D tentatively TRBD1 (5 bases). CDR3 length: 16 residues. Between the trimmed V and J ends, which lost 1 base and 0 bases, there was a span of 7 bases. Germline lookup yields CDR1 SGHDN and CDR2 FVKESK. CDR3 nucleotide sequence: TGTGCCAGCAGCCAAGTCACAGGCTCCTATAATTCACCCCTCCACTTT. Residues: CASSQVTGSYNSPLHF.

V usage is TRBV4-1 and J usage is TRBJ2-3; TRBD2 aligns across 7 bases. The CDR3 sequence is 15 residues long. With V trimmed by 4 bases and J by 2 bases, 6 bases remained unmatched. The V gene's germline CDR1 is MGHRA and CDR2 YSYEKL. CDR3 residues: CASSLGTTDTDTQYF. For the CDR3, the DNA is TGCGCCAGCAGCCTCGGGACTACCGACACAGATACGCAGTATTTT.